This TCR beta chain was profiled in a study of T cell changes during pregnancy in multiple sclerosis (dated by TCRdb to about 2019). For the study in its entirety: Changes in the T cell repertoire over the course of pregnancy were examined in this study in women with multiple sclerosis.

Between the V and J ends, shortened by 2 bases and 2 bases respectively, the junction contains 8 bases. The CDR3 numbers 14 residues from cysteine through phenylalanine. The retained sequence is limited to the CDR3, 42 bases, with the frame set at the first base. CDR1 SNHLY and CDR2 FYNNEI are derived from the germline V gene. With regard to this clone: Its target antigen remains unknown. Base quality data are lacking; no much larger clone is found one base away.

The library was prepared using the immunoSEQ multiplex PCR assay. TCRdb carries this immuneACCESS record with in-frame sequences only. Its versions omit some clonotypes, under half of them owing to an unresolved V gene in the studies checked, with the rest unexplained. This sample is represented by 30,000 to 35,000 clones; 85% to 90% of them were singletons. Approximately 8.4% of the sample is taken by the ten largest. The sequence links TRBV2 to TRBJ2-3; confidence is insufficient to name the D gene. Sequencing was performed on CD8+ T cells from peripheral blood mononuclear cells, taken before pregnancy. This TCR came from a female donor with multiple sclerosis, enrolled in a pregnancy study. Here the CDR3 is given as CASSELPHTDTQYF. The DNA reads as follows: TGTGCCAGCAGTGAACTACCCCACACAGATACGCAGTATTTT.